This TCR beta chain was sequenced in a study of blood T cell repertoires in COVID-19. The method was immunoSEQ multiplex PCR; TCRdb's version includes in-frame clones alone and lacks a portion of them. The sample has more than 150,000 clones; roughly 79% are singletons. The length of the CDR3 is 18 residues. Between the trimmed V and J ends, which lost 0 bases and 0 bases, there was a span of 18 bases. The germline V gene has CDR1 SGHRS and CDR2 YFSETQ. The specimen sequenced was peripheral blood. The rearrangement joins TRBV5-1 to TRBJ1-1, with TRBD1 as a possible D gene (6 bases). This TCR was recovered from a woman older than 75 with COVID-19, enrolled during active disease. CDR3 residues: CASSLVPGTRDMNTEAFF. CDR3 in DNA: TGCGCCAGCAGCTTGGTACCCGGGACAAGAGACATGAACACTGAAGCTTTCTTT. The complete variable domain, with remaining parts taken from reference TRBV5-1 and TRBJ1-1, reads KAGVTQTPRYLIKTRGQQVTLSCSPISGHRSVSWYQQTPGQGLQFLFEYFSETQRNKGNFPGRFSGRQFSNSRSEMNVSTLELGDSALYLCASSLVPGTRDMNTEAFFGQGTRLTVV.